The clone carrying this TCR beta chain has ten or more counts. Antigen specificity is unknown. The sample originates from a study of Graves' ophthalmopathy and Graves' hyperthyroidism. Germline CDR1 reads PRHDT; CDR2 reads FYEKMQ (reference sequence). The CDR3 has 15 residues. J lost 1 base, V lost 3 bases, and 4 bases had no gene match. Whole-study findings and limits: The study's model predicted ophthalmopathy progression at 65% to 71% sensitivity and 72.22% specificity. Clonotypes were expanded in thyroid at above 0.001 frequency, and most also appeared in blood.

Amplifying from RNA transcripts, the study obtained TCR beta CDR3 regions. HTBI-primed first-round RT-PCR preceded second-round multiplex PCR. TCRdb itself ran the multiplex PCR reads through MiXCR, one entry per CDR3 protein. The table has about 600,000 distinct CDR3 sequences, under 45% seen once. Sequencing was done on a sample of peripheral blood or thyroid tissue (not recorded which). This receptor was identified in an adult man with Graves' hyperthyroidism. The chain uses TRBV13 and TRBJ2-7; 9 bases are a match to TRBD2. CDR3 amino acids: CASSFSAGGSYEQYF. Here the CDR3 DNA reads TGTGCCAGCAGCTTCTCGGCGGGAGGGTCCTACGAGCAGTACTTC.